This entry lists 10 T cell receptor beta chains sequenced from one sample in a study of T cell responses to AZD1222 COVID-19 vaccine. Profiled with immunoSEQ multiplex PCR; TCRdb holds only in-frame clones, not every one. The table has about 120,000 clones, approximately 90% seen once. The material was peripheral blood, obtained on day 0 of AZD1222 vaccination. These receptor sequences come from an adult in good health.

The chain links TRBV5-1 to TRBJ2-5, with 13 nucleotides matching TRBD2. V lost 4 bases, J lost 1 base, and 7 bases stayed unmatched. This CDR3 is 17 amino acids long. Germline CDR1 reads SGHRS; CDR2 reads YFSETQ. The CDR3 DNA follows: TGCGCCAGCAGCCGGACCGGGACTAGCGGGACCCAAGAGACCCAGTACTTC. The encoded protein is CASSRTGTSGTQETQYF.

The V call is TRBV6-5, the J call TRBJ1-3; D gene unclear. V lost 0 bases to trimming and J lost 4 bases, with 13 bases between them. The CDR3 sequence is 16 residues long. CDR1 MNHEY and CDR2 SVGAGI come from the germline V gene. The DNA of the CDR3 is TGTGCCAGCAGTTACTCGAGGCAAGGAGTCGGAAACACCATATATTTT. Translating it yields CASSYSRQGVGNTIYF.

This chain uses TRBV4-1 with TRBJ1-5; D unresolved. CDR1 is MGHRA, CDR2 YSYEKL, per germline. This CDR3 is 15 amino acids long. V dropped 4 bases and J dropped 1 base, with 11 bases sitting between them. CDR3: CASSREGGSNQPQHF. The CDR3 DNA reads TGCGCCAGCAGCCGGGAGGGAGGGAGCAATCAGCCCCAGCATTTT.

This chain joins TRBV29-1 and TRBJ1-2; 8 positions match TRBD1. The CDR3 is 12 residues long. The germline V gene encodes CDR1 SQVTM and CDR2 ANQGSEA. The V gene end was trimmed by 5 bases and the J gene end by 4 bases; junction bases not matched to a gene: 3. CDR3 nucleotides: TGCAGCGTTCGGACAGGGACCTATGGCTACACCTTC. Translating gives CSVRTGTYGYTF.

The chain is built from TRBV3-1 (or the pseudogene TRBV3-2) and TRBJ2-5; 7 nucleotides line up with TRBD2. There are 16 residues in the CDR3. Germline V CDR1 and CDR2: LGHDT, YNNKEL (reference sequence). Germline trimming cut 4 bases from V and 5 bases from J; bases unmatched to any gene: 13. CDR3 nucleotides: TGTGCCAGCAGCCTCGGGGGAGGGGTACTCGGGGAGACCCAGTACTTC. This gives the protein CASSLGGGVLGETQYF.

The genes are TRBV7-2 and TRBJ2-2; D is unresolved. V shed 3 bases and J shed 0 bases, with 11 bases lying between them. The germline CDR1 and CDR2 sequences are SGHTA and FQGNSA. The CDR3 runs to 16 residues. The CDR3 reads CASSFTEDANTGELFF. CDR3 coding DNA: TGTGCCAGCAGCTTCACAGAGGACGCGAACACCGGGGAGCTGTTTTTT.

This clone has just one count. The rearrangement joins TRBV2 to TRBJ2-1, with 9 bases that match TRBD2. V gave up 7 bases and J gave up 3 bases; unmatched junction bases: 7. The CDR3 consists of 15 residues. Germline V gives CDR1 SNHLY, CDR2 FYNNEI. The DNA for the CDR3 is TGTGCCAGCATCGTGGCTAGCGGGATCTACAATGAGCAGTTCTTC. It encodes CASIVASGIYNEQFF. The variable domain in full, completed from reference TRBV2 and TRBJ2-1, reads EPEVTQTPSHQVTQMGQEVILRCVPISNHLYFYWYRQILGQKVEFLVSFYNNEISEKSEIFDDQFSVERPDGSNFTLKIRSTKLEDSAMYFCASIVASGIYNEQFFGPGTRLTVL.

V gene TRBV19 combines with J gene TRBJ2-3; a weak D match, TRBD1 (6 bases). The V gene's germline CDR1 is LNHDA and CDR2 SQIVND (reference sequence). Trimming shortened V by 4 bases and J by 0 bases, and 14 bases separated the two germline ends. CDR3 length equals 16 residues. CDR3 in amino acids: CASSRIGTGSTDTQYF. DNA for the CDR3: TGTGCCAGTAGTAGGATAGGTACAGGGAGCACAGATACGCAGTATTTT.

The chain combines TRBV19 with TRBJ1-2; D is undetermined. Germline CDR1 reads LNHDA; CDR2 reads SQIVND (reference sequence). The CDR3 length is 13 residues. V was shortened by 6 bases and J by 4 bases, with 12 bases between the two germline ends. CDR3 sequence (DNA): TGTGCCAGTAGAGCGTCGACAAGCTATGGCTACACCTTC. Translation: CASRASTSYGYTF.

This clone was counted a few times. The CDR3 is CASNDGDTEAFF. DNA of the CDR3: TGTGCCAGCAATGACGGGGACACTGAAGCTTTCTTT. This chain connects TRBV9 to TRBJ1-1; D remains unclear. Germline V gene sequence: CDR1 SGDLS, CDR2 YYNGEE. The V end lost 6 bases, the J end lost 3 bases, and 9 bases lay between the germline ends. The CDR3 covers 12 residues.